Listed below are T cell receptor beta chains from one sample, sequenced in a study of T cells in localized non-small cell lung cancer. Some clones are missing from TCRdb's copy, which holds only in-frame ones; the method was immunoSEQ multiplex PCR. The table shows tens of thousands of clones, with about four fifths occurring only once. The sequencing here drew on peripheral blood, taken before any cancer treatment. These receptors were obtained from a female donor over 55 with stage I lung adenocarcinoma. Both conserved end residues are part of each CDR3. The D gene is left open where the match is weak. Clone size is shown for a subset of rows, as once, few, many or a class of expanded clone.

j_call v_call d_call clone_size cdr3_nt cdr3_aa
TRBJ1-6 TRBV6-1 . . TGTGCCAGCAGTGAATACAGATATAATTCACCCCTCCACTTT CASSEYRYNSPLHF
TRBJ2-1 TRBV5-1 . medium-sized TGCGCCAGCAGCTTGGATCTCGCCCCTTACAATGAGCAGTTCTTC CASSLDLAPYNEQFF
TRBJ2-7 TRBV25-1 . . TGTGCCAGCAGCAAAGTGGGGGGCTCCTACGAGCAGTACTTC CASSKVGGSYEQYF
TRBJ1-5 TRBV2 TRBD1 once TGTGCCAGCAGTCGACAGGGGACGGGGTTAGGGCGCAATCAGCCCCAGCATTTT CASSRQGTGLGRNQPQHF
TRBJ1-2 TRBV19 . . TGTGCCAGTAAGGTTAGCGGGGCGCCTGGCTACACCTTC CASKVSGAPGYTF
TRBJ2-7 TRBV7-6 TRBD2 . TGTGCCAGCAGCTTAGACTTGGGACTAGCGGGACGAGGTGAGCAGTACTTC CASSLDLGLAGRGEQYF
TRBJ2-5 TRBV12-5 TRBD1 . TGTGCTAGTGGTTCGGGGGACAGGGTCGTGTTCGAGACCCAGTACTTC CASGSGDRVVFETQYF
TRBJ1-2 TRBV2 . . TGTGCCAGCAACGAGAGAGTTACCCTTAACTATGGCTACACCTTC CASNERVTLNYGYTF
TRBJ2-7 TRBV18 TRBD2 . TGTGCCAGCTCACCAGTAGGTCCTAGCGGGAAGGAGGAGCAGTACTTC CASSPVGPSGKEEQYF
TRBJ1-3 TRBV9 . . TGTGCCAGCAGCGTAACCAGGGGTGGAAACACCATATATTTT CASSVTRGGNTIYF
TRBJ1-1 TRBV7-9 . . TGTGCCAGCAGCCTTACCCAGACTAACACTGAAGCTTTCTTT CASSLTQTNTEAFF
TRBJ2-2 TRBV5-1 . once TGCGCCAGCAGAAGGGCCGCCGGGGAGCTGTTTTTT CASRRAAGELFF
TRBJ2-2 TRBV30 TRBD2 . TGTGCCTGGAGACCGGTAGCGGGAGGTTCCGGGGAGCTGTTTTTT CAWRPVAGGSGELFF
TRBJ2-7 TRBV2 . . TGTGCCAGCAGTTCTTTAGGGCCTAAGTACTTC CASSSLGPKYF
TRBJ2-7 TRBV13 . . TGTGCCAGCAGCCTCCGGATACACCCCTACGAGCAGTACTTC CASSLRIHPYEQYF
TRBJ2-1 TRBV6-1 . . TGTGCCAGCATCCCAGGGTTGTTCAATGAGCAGTTCTTC CASIPGLFNEQFF
TRBJ2-7 TRBV5-6 . . TGTGCCAGCAGCACATGGACAGTCTCCTACGAGCAGTACTTC CASSTWTVSYEQYF
TRBJ1-3 TRBV6-1 . . TGTGCCAGCAGTCCACAGGTGAACTCTGGAAACACCATATATTTT CASSPQVNSGNTIYF
TRBJ2-5 TRBV19 TRBD2 . TGTGCCAGTAGTATTCTAGCGGGAAGCCAAGAGACCCAGTACTTC CASSILAGSQETQYF
TRBJ2-3 TRBV5-1 TRBD2 . TGCGCCAGCAGCTTGGGACTAGCGGGCACAGATACGCAGTATTTT CASSLGLAGTDTQYF
TRBJ2-5 TRBV21-1 . . TGTGCCAGCAGCCTTGTAGGGGGGGCTATAGAGACCCAGTACTTC CASSLVGGAIETQYF
TRBJ1-2 TRBV6-6 TRBD1 once TGTGCCAGCAAGGACAGGGATTATGGCTACACCTTC CASKDRDYGYTF